The source of this TCR beta chain is a study of T cells in Graves' hyperthyroidism and ophthalmopathy. Ten or more counts support this clonotype. Its antigen is not known. Subjects aged 18 to 65 presented with newly diagnosed hyperthyroidism of less than 2 months' duration. Researchers barred patients who had uncontrolled infection, other autoimmune disease, pregnancy or lactation. RNA transcripts gave rise to amplified TCR beta CDR3 regions. HTBI primers drove first-round RT-PCR of the TCR CDR3. In TCRdb, the multiplex PCR reads were re-called with MiXCR into one record per CDR3 protein. The sample has under 400,000 distinct CDR3 sequences, 25% seen once. Notes on the study in general: Ophthalmopathy was predicted by the model a median of approximately 6.6 months ahead of onset. Most clonotypes that expanded in the thyroid above 0.001 also showed up in blood.

This CDR3 is 13 amino acids long. V shed 6 bases and J 3 bases; nucleotides not matched to a gene: 2. Sequenced sample: blood. This receptor was obtained from a man aged 50-59 years with Graves' hyperthyroidism. The chain has TRBV12-3 or TRBV12-4 and TRBJ2-7; 10 bases agree with TRBD1. CDR3 protein: CASRRDRGYEQYF. The CDR3 coding sequence is TGTGCCAGCAGACGGGACAGGGGCTACGAGCAGTACTTC.